This T cell receptor (beta chain) was found in a study of CD8 T cells in ankylosing spondylitis (dated by TCRdb to 2016 to 2017). Study-level background: The study set out to find disease-linked TCR variants by profiling T cell receptor beta repertoires in ankylosing spondylitis patients and healthy donors. The whole study cohort included some 100 healthy donors and 20 to 30 ankylosing spondylitis patients. Peripheral blood samples were taken, and synovial fluid was additionally collected from ankylosing spondylitis patients. Study-wide conclusions, independent of this receptor: Blood from ankylosing spondylitis patients appeared to be characterized by a TCR beta motif made up of several highly homologous amino acid variants. The disease-linked clones showed a CD8+ phenotype and occurred at relatively low frequencies in peripheral blood. Some TCR beta motif variants had previously been reported in synovial fluid and blood of reactive arthritis patients, which suggested common disease-initiation mechanisms. Significant enrichment of the disease-linked clones was reported in matched synovial fluid samples from ankylosing spondylitis patients.

The sample was run on an Illumina HiSeq 2500. Quantitative 5'-RACE with molecular barcodes was used to prepare TCR beta libraries. Per the source publication's procedure: Disease-linked TCR variants were identified with a new computational method built on a probabilistic model of VDJ rearrangement. Using fastp at Q25 and MiXCR, TCRdb reprocessed the public reads and kept productive beta chains. Rows with a matching CDR3 protein are joined into one entry that keeps the most common DNA and genes. The V and J calls here are based on TCRdb, not the publication. This sample has approximately 440,000 distinct CDR3 sequences in its table, and 17% of those were observed once. Under 1.2% of the sample is held by the ten biggest clonotypes. In its sample, this clonotype was seen once. Its cognate antigen has yet to be identified. Germline and junction disagree at one end, which may indicate a read error. The CDR3 goes from the cysteine to the phenylalanine over 19 residues. Just the 57-base CDR3 DNA is kept, in frame starting at base 1.

The receptor was derived from a male donor with ankylosing spondylitis. Rearrangement joined TRBV12-3 or TRBV12-4 to TRBJ1-4, with TRBD1 identical over 10 junction bases. The sequencing sample was made of blood, either unsorted or a sorted T cell fraction (not recorded which). The nucleotide sequence is given as TGTGCCATCAGTTTCTTCTCTAAAACGGGACAGGGGAATAATGAAAAACTGTTTTTT. Translated, this is CAISFFSKTGQGNNEKLFF.